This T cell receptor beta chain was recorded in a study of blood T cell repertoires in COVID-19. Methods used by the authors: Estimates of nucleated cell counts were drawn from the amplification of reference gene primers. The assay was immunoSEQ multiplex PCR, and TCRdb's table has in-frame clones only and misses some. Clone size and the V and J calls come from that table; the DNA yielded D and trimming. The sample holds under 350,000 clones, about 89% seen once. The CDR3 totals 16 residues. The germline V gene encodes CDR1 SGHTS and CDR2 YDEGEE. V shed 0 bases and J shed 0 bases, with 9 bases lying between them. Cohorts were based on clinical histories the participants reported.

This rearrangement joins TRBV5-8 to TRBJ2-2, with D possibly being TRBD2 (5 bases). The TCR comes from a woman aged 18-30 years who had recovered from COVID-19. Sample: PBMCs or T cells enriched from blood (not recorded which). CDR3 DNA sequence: TGTGCCAGCAGCTTGGGGCTAGCTCCGAACACCGGGGAGCTGTTTTTT. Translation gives CASSLGLAPNTGELFF. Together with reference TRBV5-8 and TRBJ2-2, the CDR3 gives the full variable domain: EAGVTQSPTHLIKTRGQQATLRCSPISGHTSVYWYQQALGLGLQFLLWYDEGEERNRGNFPPRFSGRQFPNYSSELNVNALELEDSALYLCASSLGLAPNTGELFFGEGSRLTVL.